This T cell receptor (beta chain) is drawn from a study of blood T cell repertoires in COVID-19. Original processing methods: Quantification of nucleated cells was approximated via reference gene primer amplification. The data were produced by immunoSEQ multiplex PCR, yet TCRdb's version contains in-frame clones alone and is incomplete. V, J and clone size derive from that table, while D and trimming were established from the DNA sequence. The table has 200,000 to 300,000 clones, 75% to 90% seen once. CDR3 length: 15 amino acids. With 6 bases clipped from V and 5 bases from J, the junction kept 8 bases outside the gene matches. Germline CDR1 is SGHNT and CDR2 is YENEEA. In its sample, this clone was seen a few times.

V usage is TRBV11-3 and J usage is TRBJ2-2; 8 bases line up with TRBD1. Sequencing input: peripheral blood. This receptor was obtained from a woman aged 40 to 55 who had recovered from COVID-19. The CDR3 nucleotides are TGTGCCAGCAGTCCCGGACAGGGTGGTACCGGGGAGCTGTTTTTT. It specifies CASSPGQGGTGELFF.